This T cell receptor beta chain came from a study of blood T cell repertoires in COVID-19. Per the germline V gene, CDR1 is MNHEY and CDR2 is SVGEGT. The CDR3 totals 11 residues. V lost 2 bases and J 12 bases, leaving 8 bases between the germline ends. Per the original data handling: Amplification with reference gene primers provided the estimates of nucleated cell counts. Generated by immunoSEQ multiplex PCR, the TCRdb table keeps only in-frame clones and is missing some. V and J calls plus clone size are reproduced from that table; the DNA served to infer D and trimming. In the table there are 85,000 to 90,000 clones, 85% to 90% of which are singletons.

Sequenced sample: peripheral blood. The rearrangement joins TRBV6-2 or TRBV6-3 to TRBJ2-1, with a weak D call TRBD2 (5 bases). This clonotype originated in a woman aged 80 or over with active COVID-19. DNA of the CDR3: TGTGCCAGCAGTTACATGAGGGTGCAGTTCTTC. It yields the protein CASSYMRVQFF.